This T cell receptor (beta chain) was captured in a study of control samples from healthy donors and cancer patients. Trimming left V 1 base short and J 5 bases short, with 14 bases between. The CDR3 covers 15 residues. Germline CDR1 reads SGHTA; CDR2 reads FQGNSA. The repertoire was sequenced with immunoSEQ multiplex PCR; TCRdb's copy has only in-frame clones and lacks some. The sample consists of approximately 86,000 clones, more than 75% of them appearing once. This clone came up once. This sequence joins TRBV7-2 and TRBJ1-1; D remains unclear. This TCR was recovered from a woman aged 40 to 50 in good health. Sequencing used blood. CDR3 residues: CASSLDAVPRTEAFF. DNA for the CDR3: TGTGCCAGCAGCTTAGATGCAGTCCCGAGGACTGAAGCTTTCTTT.